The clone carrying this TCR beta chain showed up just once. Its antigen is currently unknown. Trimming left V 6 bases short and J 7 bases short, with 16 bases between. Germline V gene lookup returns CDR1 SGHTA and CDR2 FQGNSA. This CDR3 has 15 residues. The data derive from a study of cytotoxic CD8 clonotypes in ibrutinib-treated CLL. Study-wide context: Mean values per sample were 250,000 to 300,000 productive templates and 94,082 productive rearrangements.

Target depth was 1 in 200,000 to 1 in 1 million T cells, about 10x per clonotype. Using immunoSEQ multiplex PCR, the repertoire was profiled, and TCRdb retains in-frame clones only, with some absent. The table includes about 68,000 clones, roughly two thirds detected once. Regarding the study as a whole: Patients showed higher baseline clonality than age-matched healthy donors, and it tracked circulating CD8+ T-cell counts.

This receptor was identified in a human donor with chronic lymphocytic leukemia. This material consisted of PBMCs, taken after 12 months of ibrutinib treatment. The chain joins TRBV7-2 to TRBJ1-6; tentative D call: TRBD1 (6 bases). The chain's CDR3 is CASSPRGGRNSPLHF. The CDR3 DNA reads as TGTGCCAGCAGTCCTCGAGGGGGTCGAAATTCACCCCTCCACTTT.